These T cell receptor beta chains were read from a single sample in a study of blood T cell repertoires in COVID-19. Only in-frame clones appear in the TCRdb table, and some are missing; sequencing was by immunoSEQ multiplex PCR. The repertoire consists of about 180,000 clones, with about nine tenths occurring once and the leading ten covering 1.5% to 2%. The specimen sequenced was peripheral blood. These receptors were obtained from a man aged 18-30 years who had recovered from COVID-19. CDR3s include the opening cysteine and the closing phenylalanine or tryptophan. A D gene is named only where the DNA matches it firmly. Part of the rows lack a size; the others show once, few, many or a class for expanded clones.

V	size	J	D	DNA	CDR3
TRBV9	NA	TRBJ2-2	TRBD1	TGTGCCAGCAGCGTTGGGACAGGGAGTGGTACCGGGGAGCTGTTTTTT	CASSVGTGSGTGELFF
TRBV21-1	NA	TRBJ2-1	NA	TGTGCCAGCAGCAAGGATTCCACGAGGACAGGACTTTCCTACAATGAGCAGTTCTTC	CASSKDSTRTGLSYNEQFF
TRBV14	NA	TRBJ2-3	NA	TGTGCCAGCAGCCACCTCACAGATACGCAGTATTTT	CASSHLTDTQYF
TRBV11-2	NA	TRBJ2-2	TRBD2	TGTGCCAGCAGCTTATTCCTAGCGGGAGGGGACACCGGGGAGCTGTTTTTT	CASSLFLAGGDTGELFF
TRBV6-5	NA	TRBJ2-2	TRBD2	TGTGCCAGCAGTTTACAATTACTAGCGGCCACCGGGGAGCTGTTTTTT	CASSLQLLAATGELFF
TRBV24-1	NA	TRBJ2-5	TRBD1	TGTGCCACCAGTGACCACAGGGGGATAGAGACCCAGTACTTC	CATSDHRGIETQYF
TRBV18	NA	TRBJ1-3	NA	TGTGCCAGCTCACCCTCGTTGGGCCAACTCTCTGGAAACACCATATATTTT	CASSPSLGQLSGNTIYF
TRBV18	NA	TRBJ1-4	NA	TGTGCCAGCTCACAGACAGGACTTAATGAAAAACTGTTTTTT	CASSQTGLNEKLFF
TRBV19	NA	TRBJ2-7	NA	TGTGCCAGTAGTTTCGACACATCCTACGAGCAGTACTTC	CASSFDTSYEQYF
TRBV18	once	TRBJ2-3	TRBD2	TGTGCCAGCTCATTGGCGGGAGGGTCAACAGATACGCAGTATTTT	CASSLAGGSTDTQYF
TRBV6-5	NA	TRBJ1-5	NA	TGTGCCAGCAGAACCAACAGGGTTAGCAATCAGCCCCAGCATTTT	CASRTNRVSNQPQHF
TRBV27	NA	TRBJ2-5	TRBD2	TGTGCCAGCAGTTTATCTTCGATATGGCGGGGACTAGAGCAAGAGACCCAGTACTTC	CASSLSSIWRGLEQETQYF
TRBV24-1	NA	TRBJ2-1	NA	TGTGCCACCAGTGGCCTCGGGGTCAATGAGCAGTTCTTC	CATSGLGVNEQFF
TRBV6-5	NA	TRBJ2-7	NA	TGTGCCAGCAGTTACTCGGACCCCGGAGGGGCGTACGAGCAGTACTTC	CASSYSDPGGAYEQYF
TRBV19	NA	TRBJ1-3	NA	TGTGCCAGCTCGTACGGGGGAAACACCATATATTTT	CASSYGGNTIYF
TRBV3-1/TRBV3-2	NA	TRBJ2-7	TRBD2	TGTGCCAGCAGCCCCAGCGGGATAAGGTACGAGCAGTACTTC	CASSPSGIRYEQYF
TRBV27	NA	TRBJ2-6	NA	TGTGCCAGCCGACCCCTTAACGGGGTAGGGGCCAACGTCCTGACTTTC	CASRPLNGVGANVLTF
TRBV2	NA	TRBJ2-7	NA	TGTGCCAGCAGTGAACTAGCAGTTTACGAGCAGTACTTC	CASSELAVYEQYF
TRBV11-2	NA	TRBJ1-1	TRBD1	TGTGCCAGCAGCTTAGGAGGGGGCAAGAACACTGAAGCTTTCTTT	CASSLGGGKNTEAFF
TRBV6-5	NA	TRBJ2-7	TRBD1	TGTGCCAGCAGAGGGACAGGGGCCCCCTACGAGCAGTACTTC	CASRGTGAPYEQYF
TRBV4-1	NA	TRBJ1-4	NA	TGCGCCAGCGGGCCCAACACCTTTGAAAAACTGTTTTTT	CASGPNTFEKLFF
TRBV5-1	once	TRBJ2-2	TRBD2	TGCGCCAGCAGCCTATTAGCGGGCACCGGGGAGCTGTTTTTT	CASSLLAGTGELFF
TRBV28	few	TRBJ1-6	NA	TGTGCCAGCAGTCCGGACAGCCCCAATTCACCCCTCCACTTT	CASSPDSPNSPLHF
TRBV29-1	once	TRBJ1-5	NA	TGCAGCGTAACCCAGGGGCATAGCAATCAGCCCCAGCATTTT	CSVTQGHSNQPQHF
TRBV5-1	NA	TRBJ2-1	NA	TGCGCCAGCAGCTCTGGGCCTTTGAGCTCCTACAATGAGCAGTTCTTC	CASSSGPLSSYNEQFF
TRBV7-9	NA	TRBJ2-2	NA	TGTGCCAGCAGCTTGTTGTGGCGGCAGTCGAACACCGGGGAGCTGTTTTTT	CASSLLWRQSNTGELFF
TRBV27	NA	TRBJ2-1	TRBD2	TGTGCCAGCAGCGGCGGGAGGGCTGAGCAGTTCTTC	CASSGGRAEQFF